This TCR beta chain came from a study of OX40 agonist ivuxolimab in advanced cancers. Study observations and caveats: Still undetermined is the antigen specificity of the expanded peripheral T cells.

This CDR3 region has 16 residues. Trimming cost V 0 bases and J 2 bases; bases outside gene matches: 6. The table came from immunoSEQ multiplex PCR; TCRdb's copy has only in-frame clones and leaves some out. The sample records 45,000 to 55,000 clones, around 84% being singletons. As regards this clone: What it binds is unknown.

Sequenced here: CD4+ or CD8+ T cells sorted from blood, sampled in a trial of the OX40 agonist ivuxolimab. The chain recombines TRBV23-1 with TRBJ2-7, with 8 bases fitting TRBD2. TRBV23-1 qualifies as an ORF whose function is uncertain. The receptor comes from an adult with an advanced solid tumor such as melanoma, head and neck, liver or kidney cancer. Here the CDR3 DNA reads TGCGCCAGCAGTCAATCGTCAAGGCGGGAGGCCTACGAGCAGTACTTC. Its protein product is CASSQSSRREAYEQYF.